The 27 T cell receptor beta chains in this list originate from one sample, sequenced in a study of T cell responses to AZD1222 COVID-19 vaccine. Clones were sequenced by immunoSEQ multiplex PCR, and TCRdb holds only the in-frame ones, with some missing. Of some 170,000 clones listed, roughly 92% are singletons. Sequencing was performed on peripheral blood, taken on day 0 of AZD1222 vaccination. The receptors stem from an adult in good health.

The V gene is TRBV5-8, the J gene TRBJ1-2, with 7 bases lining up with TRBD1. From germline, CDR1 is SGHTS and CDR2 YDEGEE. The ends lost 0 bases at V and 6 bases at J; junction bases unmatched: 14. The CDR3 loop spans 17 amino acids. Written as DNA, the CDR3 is TGTGCCAGCAGCTTGGAGGCAGGGGGGAGGAAGTTCAATGGCTACACCTTC. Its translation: CASSLEAGGRKFNGYTF.

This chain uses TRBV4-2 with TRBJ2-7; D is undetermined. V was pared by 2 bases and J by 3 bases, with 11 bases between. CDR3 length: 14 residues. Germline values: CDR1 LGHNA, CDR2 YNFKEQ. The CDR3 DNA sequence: TGTGCCAGCAGCCAAAACGAACAATACTACGAGCAGTACTTC. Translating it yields CASSQNEQYYEQYF.

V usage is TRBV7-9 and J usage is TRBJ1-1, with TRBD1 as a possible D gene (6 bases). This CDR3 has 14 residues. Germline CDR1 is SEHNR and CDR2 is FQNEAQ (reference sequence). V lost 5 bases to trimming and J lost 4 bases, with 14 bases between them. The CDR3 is CASSPLGGGTEAFF. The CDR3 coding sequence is TGTGCCAGCAGCCCCTTGGGAGGGGGCACTGAAGCTTTCTTT.

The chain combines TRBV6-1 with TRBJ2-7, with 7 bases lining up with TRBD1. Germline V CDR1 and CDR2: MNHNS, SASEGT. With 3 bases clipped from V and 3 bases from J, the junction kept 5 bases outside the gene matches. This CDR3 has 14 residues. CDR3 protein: CASSDGQVGYEQYF. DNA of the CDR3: TGTGCCAGCAGTGACGGACAGGTGGGCTACGAGCAGTACTTC.

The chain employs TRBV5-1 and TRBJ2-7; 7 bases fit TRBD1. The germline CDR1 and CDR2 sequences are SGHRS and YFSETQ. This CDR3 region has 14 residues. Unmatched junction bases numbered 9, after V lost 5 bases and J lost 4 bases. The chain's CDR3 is CASRTRQGSYEQYF. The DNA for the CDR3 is TGCGCCAGCAGGACCCGACAGGGCTCGTACGAGCAGTACTTC.

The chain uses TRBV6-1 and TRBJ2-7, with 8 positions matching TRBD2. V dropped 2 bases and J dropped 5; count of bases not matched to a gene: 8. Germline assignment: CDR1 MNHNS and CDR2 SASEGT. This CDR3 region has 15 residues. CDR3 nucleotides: TGTGCCAGCAGTGAATGGATACTAGCGGAGGACGAGCAGTACTTC. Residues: CASSEWILAEDEQYF.

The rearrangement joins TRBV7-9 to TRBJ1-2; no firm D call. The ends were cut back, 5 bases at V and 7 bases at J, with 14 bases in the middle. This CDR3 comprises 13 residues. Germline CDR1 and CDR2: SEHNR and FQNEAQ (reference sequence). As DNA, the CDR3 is TGTGCCAGCAGCCCACTGACAATCGCTGGCTACACCTTC. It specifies CASSPLTIAGYTF.

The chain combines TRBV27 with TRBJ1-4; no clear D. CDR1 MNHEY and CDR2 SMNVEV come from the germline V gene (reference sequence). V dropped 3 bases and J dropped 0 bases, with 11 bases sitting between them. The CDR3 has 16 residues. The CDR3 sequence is CASSFSSPATNEKLFF. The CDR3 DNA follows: TGTGCCAGCAGTTTTTCGTCGCCTGCAACTAATGAAAAACTGTTTTTT.

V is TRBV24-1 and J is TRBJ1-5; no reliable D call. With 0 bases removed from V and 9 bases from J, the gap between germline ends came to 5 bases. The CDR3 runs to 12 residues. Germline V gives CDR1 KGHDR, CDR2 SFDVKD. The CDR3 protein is CATSDLASPQHF. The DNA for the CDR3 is TGTGCCACCAGTGATTTGGCCTCGCCCCAGCATTTT.

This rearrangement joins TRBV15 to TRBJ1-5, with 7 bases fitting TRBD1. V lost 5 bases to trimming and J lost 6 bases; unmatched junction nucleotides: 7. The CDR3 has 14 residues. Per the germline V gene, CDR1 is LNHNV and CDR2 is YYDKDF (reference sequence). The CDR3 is CATSATGYGQPQHF. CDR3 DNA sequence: TGTGCCACCAGCGCGACAGGGTACGGTCAGCCCCAGCATTTT.

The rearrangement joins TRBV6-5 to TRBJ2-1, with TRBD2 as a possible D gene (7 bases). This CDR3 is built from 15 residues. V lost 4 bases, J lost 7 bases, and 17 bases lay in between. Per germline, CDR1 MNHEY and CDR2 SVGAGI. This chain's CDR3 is CASSSWGGLGNEQFF. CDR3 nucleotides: TGTGCCAGCAGTTCTTGGGGGGGGCTAGGTAATGAGCAGTTCTTC.

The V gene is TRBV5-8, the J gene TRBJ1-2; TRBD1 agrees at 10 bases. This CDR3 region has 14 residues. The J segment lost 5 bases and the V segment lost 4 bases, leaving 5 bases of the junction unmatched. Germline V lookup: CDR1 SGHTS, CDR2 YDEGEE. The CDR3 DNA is TGTGCCAGCAGCCCAAGGACAGGGGGATATGGCTACACCTTC. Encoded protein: CASSPRTGGYGYTF.

The CDR3 DNA reads as TGTGCCTGGAGTACAGGGGGCGGTAGTGAAGCTTTCTTT. Its translation is CAWSTGGGSEAFF. The V and J genes are TRBV30 and TRBJ1-1; 9 bases line up with TRBD1. The length of the CDR3 is 13 residues. The V and J ends lost 2 bases and 7 bases, in that order; junction bases with no gene match: 5. The germline V gene has CDR1 GTSNPN and CDR2 SVGIG (reference sequence).

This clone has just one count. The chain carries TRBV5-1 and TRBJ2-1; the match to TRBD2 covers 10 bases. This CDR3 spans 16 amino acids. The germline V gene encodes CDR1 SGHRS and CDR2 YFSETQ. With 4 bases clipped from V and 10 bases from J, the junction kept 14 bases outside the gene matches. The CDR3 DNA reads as TGCGCCAGCAGCCTGGGCCGGCTAGCGGGAGTACAGGAGCAGTTCTTC. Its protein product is CASSLGRLAGVQEQFF.

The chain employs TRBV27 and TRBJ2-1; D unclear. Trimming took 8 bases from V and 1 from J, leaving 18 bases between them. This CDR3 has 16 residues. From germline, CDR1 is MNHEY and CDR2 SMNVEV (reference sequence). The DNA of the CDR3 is TGTGCCAGCGCCCAAGGAGTGGATGGATCCTACAATGAGCAGTTCTTC. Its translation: CASAQGVDGSYNEQFF.

The CDR3 loop is CASSPRTGGDLYGYTF. CDR3 nucleotide sequence: TGTGCCAGCAGCCCCCGGACAGGGGGCGATCTCTATGGCTACACCTTC. The chain has TRBV7-9 and TRBJ1-2; TRBD1 matches at 11 bases. Trimming at V came to 5 bases and at J to 4 bases, leaving 9 bases not matched to a gene. This CDR3 has 16 amino acids. The germline V gene encodes CDR1 SEHNR and CDR2 FQNEAQ (reference sequence).

The CDR3 sequence is CSARAGLQYF. The CDR3 region has the DNA TGCAGTGCTAGAGCAGGGCTGCAGTACTTC. This chain links TRBV20-1 with TRBJ2-7; tentatively, D is TRBD1 (5 bases). Trimming stripped 1 base from V and 9 bases from J, with 7 bases between. Germline values: CDR1 DFQATT, CDR2 SNEGSKA (reference sequence). The length of the CDR3 is 10 residues.

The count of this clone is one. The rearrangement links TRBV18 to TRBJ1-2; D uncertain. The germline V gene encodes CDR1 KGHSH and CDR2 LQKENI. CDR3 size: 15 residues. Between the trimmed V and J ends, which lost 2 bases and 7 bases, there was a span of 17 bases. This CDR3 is CASSPTTAGTLGYTF. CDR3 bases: TGTGCCAGCTCACCAACGACCGCTGGAACCCTTGGCTACACCTTC.

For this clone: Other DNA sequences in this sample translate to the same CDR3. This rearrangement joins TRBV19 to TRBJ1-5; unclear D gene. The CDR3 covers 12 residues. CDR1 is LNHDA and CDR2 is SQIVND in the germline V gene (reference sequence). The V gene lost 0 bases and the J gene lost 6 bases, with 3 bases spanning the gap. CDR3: CASSIEGQPQHF. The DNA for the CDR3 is TGTGCCAGTAGTATAGAGGGTCAGCCCCAGCATTTT.

The CDR3 loop is CAIRIGGRPNSPLHF. DNA of the CDR3: TGTGCCATCAGGATCGGGGGGCGACCTAATTCACCCCTCCACTTT. This rearrangement joins TRBV27 to TRBJ1-6; maybe TRBD1 (6 bases). From germline, CDR1 is MNHEY and CDR2 SMNVEV (reference sequence). The V and J ends lost 10 bases and 6 bases respectively, with 19 bases between them. The CDR3 runs 15 residues.

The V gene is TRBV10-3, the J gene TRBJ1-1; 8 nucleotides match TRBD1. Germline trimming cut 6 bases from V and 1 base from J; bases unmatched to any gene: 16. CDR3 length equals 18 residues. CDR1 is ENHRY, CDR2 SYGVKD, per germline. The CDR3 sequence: CAISVTSQGATGNTEAFF. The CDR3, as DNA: TGTGCCATCAGCGTCACTTCCCAGGGGGCAACGGGGAACACTGAAGCTTTCTTT.

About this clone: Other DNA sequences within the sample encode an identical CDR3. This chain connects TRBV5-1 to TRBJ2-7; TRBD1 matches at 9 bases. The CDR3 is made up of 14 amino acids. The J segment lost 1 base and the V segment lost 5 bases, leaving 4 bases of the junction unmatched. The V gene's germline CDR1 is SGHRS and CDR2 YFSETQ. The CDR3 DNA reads TGCGCCAGCAGTTCCGGGACAGGGTCCTACGAGCAGTACTTC. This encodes CASSSGTGSYEQYF.

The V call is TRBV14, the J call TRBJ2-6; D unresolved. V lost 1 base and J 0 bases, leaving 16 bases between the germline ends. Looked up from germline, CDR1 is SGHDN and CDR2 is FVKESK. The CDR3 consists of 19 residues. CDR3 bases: TGTGCCAGCAGCCAAGTTCCTCACAGAATAGGCTCTGGGGCCAACGTCCTGACTTTC. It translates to CASSQVPHRIGSGANVLTF.

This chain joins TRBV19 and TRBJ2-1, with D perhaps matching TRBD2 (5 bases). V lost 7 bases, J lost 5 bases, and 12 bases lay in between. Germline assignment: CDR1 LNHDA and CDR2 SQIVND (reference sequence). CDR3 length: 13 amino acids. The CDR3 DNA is TGTGCCAGTAATGCCGGACTGAACAATGAGCAGTTCTTC. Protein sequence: CASNAGLNNEQFF.

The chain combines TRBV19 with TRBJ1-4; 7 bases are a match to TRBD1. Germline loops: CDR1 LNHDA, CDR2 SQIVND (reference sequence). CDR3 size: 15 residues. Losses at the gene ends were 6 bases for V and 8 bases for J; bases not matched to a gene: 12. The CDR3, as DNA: TGTGCCAGTAGGGCGATAGAGGGGGCGCAAGAAAAACTGTTTTTT. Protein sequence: CASRAIEGAQEKLFF.

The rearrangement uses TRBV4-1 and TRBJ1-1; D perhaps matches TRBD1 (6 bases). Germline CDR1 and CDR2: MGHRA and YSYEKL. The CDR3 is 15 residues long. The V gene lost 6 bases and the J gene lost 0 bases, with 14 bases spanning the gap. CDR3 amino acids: CASREPGHLNTEAFF. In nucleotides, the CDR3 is TGCGCCAGCAGGGAACCGGGACACTTGAACACTGAAGCTTTCTTT.

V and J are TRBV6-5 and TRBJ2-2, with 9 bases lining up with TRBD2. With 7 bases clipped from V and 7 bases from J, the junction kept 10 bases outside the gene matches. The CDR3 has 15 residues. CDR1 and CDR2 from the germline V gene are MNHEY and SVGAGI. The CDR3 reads CASKGAGGPSGELFF. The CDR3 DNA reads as TGTGCCAGCAAAGGGGCGGGAGGGCCGAGCGGGGAGCTGTTTTTT.